The entry below gives a single T cell receptor beta chain sequence along with its context. These data originate in a study of blood T cell repertoires in COVID-19. V gave up 0 bases and J gave up 4 bases, with 22 bases separating them. The germline CDR1 and CDR2 sequences are SGHVS and FNYEAQ. The CDR3 has 19 amino acids. The protocol was immunoSEQ multiplex PCR, while the TCRdb copy is restricted to in-frame clones and leaves out a portion. The table lists roughly 40,000 clones, 75% to 90% of them singletons. The V call is TRBV7-6, the J call TRBJ1-3; a weak D match, TRBD1 (5 bases). This TCR was sampled from a man younger than 40 with active or convalescent COVID-19. Sequenced sample: peripheral blood. The CDR3 loop is CASSLAPPGLSGVGNTIYF. In nucleotides, the CDR3 is TGTGCCAGCAGCTTAGCCCCGCCTGGTCTGTCGGGGGTCGGAAACACCATATATTTT.